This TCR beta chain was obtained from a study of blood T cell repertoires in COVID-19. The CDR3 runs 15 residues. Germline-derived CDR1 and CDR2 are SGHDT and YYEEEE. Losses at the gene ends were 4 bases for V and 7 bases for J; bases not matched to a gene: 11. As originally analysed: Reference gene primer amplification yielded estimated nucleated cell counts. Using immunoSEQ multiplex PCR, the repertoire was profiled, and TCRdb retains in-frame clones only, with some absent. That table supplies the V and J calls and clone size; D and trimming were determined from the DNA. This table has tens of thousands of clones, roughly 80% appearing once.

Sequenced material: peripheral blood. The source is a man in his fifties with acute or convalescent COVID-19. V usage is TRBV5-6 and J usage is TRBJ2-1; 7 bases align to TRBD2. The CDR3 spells CASSPVGGTVNEQFF. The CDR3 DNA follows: TGTGCCAGCAGCCCCGTGGGGGGGACCGTGAATGAGCAGTTCTTC.